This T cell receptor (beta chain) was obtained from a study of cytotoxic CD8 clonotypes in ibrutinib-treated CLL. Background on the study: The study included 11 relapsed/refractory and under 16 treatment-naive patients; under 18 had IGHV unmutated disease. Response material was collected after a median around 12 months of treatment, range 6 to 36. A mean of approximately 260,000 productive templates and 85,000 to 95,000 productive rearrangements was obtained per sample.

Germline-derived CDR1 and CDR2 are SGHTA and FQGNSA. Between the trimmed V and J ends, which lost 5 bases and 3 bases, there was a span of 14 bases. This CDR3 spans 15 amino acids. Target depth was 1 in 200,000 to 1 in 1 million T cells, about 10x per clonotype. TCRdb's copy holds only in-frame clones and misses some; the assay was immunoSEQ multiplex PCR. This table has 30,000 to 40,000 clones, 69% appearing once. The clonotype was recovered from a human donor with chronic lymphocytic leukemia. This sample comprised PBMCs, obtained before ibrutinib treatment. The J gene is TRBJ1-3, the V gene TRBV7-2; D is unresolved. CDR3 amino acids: CASSQHGNSGNTIYF. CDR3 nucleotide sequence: TGTGCCAGCAGCCAGCACGGGAACAGTGGAAACACCATATATTTT.